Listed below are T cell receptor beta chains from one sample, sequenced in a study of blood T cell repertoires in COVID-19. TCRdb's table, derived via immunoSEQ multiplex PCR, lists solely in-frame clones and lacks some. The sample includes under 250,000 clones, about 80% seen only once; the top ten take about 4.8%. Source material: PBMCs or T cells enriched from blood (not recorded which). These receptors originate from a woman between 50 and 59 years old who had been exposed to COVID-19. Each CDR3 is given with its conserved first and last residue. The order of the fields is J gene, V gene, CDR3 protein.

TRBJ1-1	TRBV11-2	CASSPDRPNTEAFF
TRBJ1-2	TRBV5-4	CASSPQSRDNYGYTF
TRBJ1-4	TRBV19	CASSNAGGNLFEKLFF
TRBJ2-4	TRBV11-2	CASSLGRGGDNIQYF
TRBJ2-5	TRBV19	CASSETGTSGQETQYF
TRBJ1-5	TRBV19	CASSMYWGGNQPQHF
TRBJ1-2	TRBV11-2	CASSLEGQGAYYGYTF
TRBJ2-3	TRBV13	CASSRAGREADTQYF
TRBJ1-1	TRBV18	CASSPTGGGAGNTEAFF
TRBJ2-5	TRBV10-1	CASSESGRGQETQYF
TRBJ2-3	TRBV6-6	CASQEAVSTDTQYF
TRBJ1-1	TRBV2	CASRGRQGNTEAFF
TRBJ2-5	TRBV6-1	CASSEFGDRVETQYF
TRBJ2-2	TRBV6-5	CAGGTSDSGELFF
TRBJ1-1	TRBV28	CASSWGGSNTEAFF
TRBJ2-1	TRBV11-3	CASSLGWTSGGGDYNEQFF